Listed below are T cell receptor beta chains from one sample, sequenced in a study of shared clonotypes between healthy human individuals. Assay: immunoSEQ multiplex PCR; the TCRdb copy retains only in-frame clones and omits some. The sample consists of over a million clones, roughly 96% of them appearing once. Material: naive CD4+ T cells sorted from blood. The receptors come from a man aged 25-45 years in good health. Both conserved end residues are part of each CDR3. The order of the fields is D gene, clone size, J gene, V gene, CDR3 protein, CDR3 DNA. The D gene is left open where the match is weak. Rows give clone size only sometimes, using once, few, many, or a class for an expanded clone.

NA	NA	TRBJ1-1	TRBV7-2	CASSLGGQNTEAFF	TGTGCCAGCAGCTTAGGCGGCCAGAACACTGAAGCTTTCTTT
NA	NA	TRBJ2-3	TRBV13	CASSLNYRDTQYF	TGTGCCAGCAGCTTAAACTATAGGGATACGCAGTATTTT
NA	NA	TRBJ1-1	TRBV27	CASSLLGRAIGTEAFF	TGTGCCAGCAGTTTATTAGGCAGGGCGATAGGGACTGAAGCTTTCTTT
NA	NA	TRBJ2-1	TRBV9	CASSAGDGSYNEQFF	TGTGCCAGCAGCGCAGGGGACGGCTCCTACAATGAGCAGTTCTTC
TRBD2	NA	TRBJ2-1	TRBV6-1	CASHPWEGYNEQFF	TGTGCCAGCCATCCGTGGGAGGGCTACAATGAGCAGTTCTTC
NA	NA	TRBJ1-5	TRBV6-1	CASSSQENQPQHF	TGTGCCAGCAGTTCACAAGAAAATCAGCCCCAGCATTTT
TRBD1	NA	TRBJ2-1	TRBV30	CACSPAGRGLYNEQFF	TGTGCCTGCTCGCCTGCTGGCAGGGGGTTGTACAATGAGCAGTTCTTC
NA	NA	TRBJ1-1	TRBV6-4	CASSLLQGLPEAFF	TGTGCCAGCAGCCTACTTCAGGGACTCCCTGAAGCTTTCTTT
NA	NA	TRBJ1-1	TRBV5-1	CASSLVGVGTEAFF	TGCGCCAGCAGCTTGGTAGGGGTCGGGACTGAAGCTTTCTTT
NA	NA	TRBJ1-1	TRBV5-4	CASSFAHLNTEAFF	TGTGCCAGCAGCTTTGCTCACTTGAACACTGAAGCTTTCTTT
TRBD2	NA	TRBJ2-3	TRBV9	CASSPHPAGLAATDTQYF	TGTGCCAGCAGCCCCCACCCTGCGGGACTAGCTGCCACAGATACGCAGTATTTT
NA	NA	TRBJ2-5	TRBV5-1	CASSFRFSLGETQYF	TGCGCCAGCAGCTTTCGTTTCTCGCTGGGTGAGACCCAGTACTTC
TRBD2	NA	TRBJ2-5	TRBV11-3	CASSLGGTSGPGYQETQYF	TGTGCCAGCAGCTTAGGAGGGACTAGCGGACCTGGGTACCAAGAGACCCAGTACTTC
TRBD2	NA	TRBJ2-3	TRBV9	CASSVEGAGAAQYF	TGTGCCAGCAGCGTAGAAGGGGCGGGAGCGGCGCAGTATTTT
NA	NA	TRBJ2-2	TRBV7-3	CASSFGGLTGELFF	TGTGCCAGCAGCTTTGGAGGGCTCACCGGGGAGCTGTTTTTT
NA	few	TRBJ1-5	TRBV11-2	CASSFPGSRKHF	TGTGCCAGCAGCTTTCCGGGCTCGAGAAAGCATTTT
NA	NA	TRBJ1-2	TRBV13	CASSTRNYGYTF	TGTGCCAGCAGTACGAGGAACTATGGCTACACCTTC
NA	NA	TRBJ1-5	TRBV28	CASSLPQMPQHF	TGTGCCAGCAGTTTACCGCAGATGCCCCAGCATTTT
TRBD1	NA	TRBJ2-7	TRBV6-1	CASRADRGLDEQYF	TGTGCCAGCAGAGCGGACAGGGGGCTCGACGAGCAGTACTTC
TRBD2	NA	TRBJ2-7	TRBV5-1	CASSLAAGGLGEQYF	TGCGCCAGCAGCTTGGCAGCGGGAGGGCTAGGAGAGCAGTACTTC
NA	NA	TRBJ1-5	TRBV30	CAWMSPGVDQPQHF	TGTGCCTGGATGAGTCCAGGGGTGGATCAGCCCCAGCATTTT
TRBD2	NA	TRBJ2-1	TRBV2	CASSEKAGAVNEQFF	TGTGCCAGCAGTGAAAAGGCGGGAGCAGTCAATGAGCAGTTCTTC
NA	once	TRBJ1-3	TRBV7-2	CASSSSRGAATIYF	TGTGCCAGCAGCTCGTCCAGGGGTGCCGCCACCATATATTTT
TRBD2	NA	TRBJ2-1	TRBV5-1	CASRTGTSGINEQFF	TGCGCCAGCCGAACCGGGACTAGCGGGATTAATGAGCAGTTCTTC
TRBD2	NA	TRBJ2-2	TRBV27	CASSPALAGVGGTGELFF	TGTGCCAGCTCCCCAGCCCTAGCGGGAGTAGGGGGGACCGGGGAGCTGTTTTTT
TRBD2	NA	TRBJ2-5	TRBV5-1	CASSLDPSGINPSQETQYF	TGCGCCAGCAGCTTGGACCCTAGCGGTATCAACCCCAGCCAAGAGACCCAGTACTTC
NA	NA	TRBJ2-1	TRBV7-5	CVRSLGTSGRSSYNEQFF	TGTGTCAGAAGCTTGGGGACTAGCGGGAGGAGCTCCTACAATGAGCAGTTCTTC
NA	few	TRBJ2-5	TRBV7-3	CASSSQETQYF	TGTGCCAGCAGCTCGCAAGAGACCCAGTACTTC
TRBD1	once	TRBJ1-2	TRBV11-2	CASSLGTGTGGGTPYGYTF	TGTGCCAGCAGCTTAGGCACCGGGACAGGGGGCGGTACGCCCTATGGCTACACCTTC
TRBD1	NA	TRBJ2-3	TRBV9	CASSMGQGLADTQYF	TGTGCCAGCAGCATGGGACAGGGTCTTGCAGATACGCAGTATTTT
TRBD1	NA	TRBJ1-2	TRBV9	CASSVDRGNYGYTF	TGTGCCAGCAGTGTCGACAGGGGGAACTATGGCTACACCTTC
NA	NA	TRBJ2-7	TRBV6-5	CASSYSRLTYYEQYF	TGTGCCAGCAGTTACTCCAGATTGACCTACTACGAGCAGTACTTC
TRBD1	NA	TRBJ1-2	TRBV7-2	CASSRTGNQVYGYTF	TGTGCCAGCAGCCGGACAGGGAATCAGGTGTACGGCTACACCTTC
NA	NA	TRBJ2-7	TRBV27	CASRPTPGLENYEQYF	TGTGCCAGCAGGCCAACCCCGGGACTGGAGAACTACGAGCAGTACTTC
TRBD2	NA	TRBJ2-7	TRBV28	CASSLVGGHEQYF	TGTGCCAGCAGTTTGGTGGGAGGGCACGAGCAGTACTTC
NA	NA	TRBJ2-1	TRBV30	CAWSPRDEQFF	TGTGCCTGGAGTCCTCGGGATGAGCAGTTCTTC
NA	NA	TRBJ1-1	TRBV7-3	CASGEGTNTEAFF	TGTGCCAGCGGTGAGGGAACGAACACTGAAGCTTTCTTT
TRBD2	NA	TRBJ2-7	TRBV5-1	CASSPEALAGYEQYF	TGCGCCAGCAGCCCGGAGGCACTAGCGGGATACGAGCAGTACTTC
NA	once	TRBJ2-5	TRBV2	CASMGPGRLTQYF	TGTGCCAGCATGGGCCCAGGGAGGTTGACCCAGTACTTC
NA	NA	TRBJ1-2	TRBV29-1	CLTSGPGDGGYTF	TGCCTAACGTCGGGGCCGGGAGATGGGGGCTACACCTTC
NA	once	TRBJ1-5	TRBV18	CASSPMGSNQPQHF	TGTGCCAGCTCACCAATGGGCAGCAATCAGCCCCAGCATTTT
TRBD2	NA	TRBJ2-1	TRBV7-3	CASSLRGLAGTNEQFF	TGTGCCAGCAGCTTAAGGGGACTAGCGGGAACCAATGAGCAGTTCTTC
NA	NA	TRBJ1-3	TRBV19	CASTTSAPSGNTIYF	TGTGCCAGTACTACCTCGGCCCCCTCTGGAAACACCATATATTTT
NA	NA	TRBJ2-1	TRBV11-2	CASSTQLSNEQFF	TGTGCCAGCAGCACTCAATTAAGTAATGAGCAGTTCTTC
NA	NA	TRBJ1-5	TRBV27	CASMGPRLPSNQPQHF	TGTGCCAGCATGGGGCCGAGACTCCCGAGCAATCAGCCCCAGCATTTT
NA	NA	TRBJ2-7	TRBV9	CASSRGVESYEQYF	TGTGCCAGCAGTCGAGGGGTGGAGTCCTACGAGCAGTACTTC
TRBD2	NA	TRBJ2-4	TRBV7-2	CASSFAGGGSLAIQYF	TGTGCCAGCAGCTTTGCGGGAGGAGGCTCCCTGGCCATTCAGTACTTC
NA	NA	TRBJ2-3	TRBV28	CASTVPGRTDTQYF	TGTGCCAGCACCGTACCTGGACGCACAGATACGCAGTATTTT